Below, one T cell receptor (beta chain) is given with its context. This sample was taken from a study of blood T cell repertoires in COVID-19. Using immunoSEQ multiplex PCR, the repertoire was profiled, and TCRdb retains in-frame clones only, with some absent. The data contain 150,000 to 200,000 clones, under 85% of them singletons. Germline V gene lookup returns CDR1 SGHRS and CDR2 YFSETQ. The CDR3 extends over 16 amino acids. With V trimmed by 0 bases and J by 2 bases, 1 base remained unmatched. The V call is TRBV5-1, the J call TRBJ2-3; 12 nucleotides line up with TRBD2. The specimen was peripheral blood. The sequence derives from a man in his 70s with acute or convalescent COVID-19. CDR3 residues: CASSLGLAGDTDTQYF. The CDR3 bases are TGCGCCAGCAGCTTGGGACTAGCGGGAGACACAGATACGCAGTATTTT.